The entry below gives a single T cell receptor beta chain sequence along with its context. These data originate in a study of blood T cell repertoires in COVID-19. About the research overall: COVID-19 samples, acute and convalescent, were from the United States, Italy and Spain.

Either two negative PCRs, clearance, or symptom resolution qualified Cohort 3 donors as recovered. TCRdb's copy holds only in-frame clones and misses some; the assay was immunoSEQ multiplex PCR. Of about 140,000 clones listed, 87% are singletons. Germline V gene data show CDR1 as KGHSH and CDR2 as LQKENI. Trimming took off 3 bases at V and 2 bases at J, with 4 bases between the two ends. The CDR3 is 12 residues long. This chain uses TRBV18 with TRBJ1-2; the D is unclear. Sequenced: PBMCs or T cells enriched from blood (not recorded which). The source is a man aged 55 to 69 who had recovered from COVID-19. The CDR3: CASSPGNYGYTF. DNA of the CDR3: TGTGCCAGCTCACCCGGGAACTATGGCTACACCTTC. Together with reference TRBV18 and TRBJ1-2, the CDR3 gives the full variable domain: NAGVMQNPRHLVRRRGQEARLRCSPMKGHSHVYWYRQLPEEGLKFMVYLQKENIIDESGMPKERFSAEFPKEGPSILRIQQVVRGDSAAYFCASSPGNYGYTFGSGTRLTVV.